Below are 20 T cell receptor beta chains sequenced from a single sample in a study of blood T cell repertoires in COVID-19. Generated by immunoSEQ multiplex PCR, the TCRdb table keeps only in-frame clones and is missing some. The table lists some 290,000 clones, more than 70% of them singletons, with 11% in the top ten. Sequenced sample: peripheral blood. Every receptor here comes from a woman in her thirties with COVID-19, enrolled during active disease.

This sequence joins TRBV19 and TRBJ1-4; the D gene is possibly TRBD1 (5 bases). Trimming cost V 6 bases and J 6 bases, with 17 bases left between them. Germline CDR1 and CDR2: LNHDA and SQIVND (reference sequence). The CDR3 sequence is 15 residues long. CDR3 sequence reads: CASRLIRGKHEKLFF. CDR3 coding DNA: TGTGCCAGTAGGCTGATTCGGGGGAAGCATGAAAAACTGTTTTTT.

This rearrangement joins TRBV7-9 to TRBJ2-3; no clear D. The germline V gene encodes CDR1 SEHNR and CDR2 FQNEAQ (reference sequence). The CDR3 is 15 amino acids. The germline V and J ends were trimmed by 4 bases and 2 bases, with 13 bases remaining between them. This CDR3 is CASSSDRQITDTQYF. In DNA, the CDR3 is TGTGCCAGCAGCTCCGACCGACAAATCACAGATACGCAGTATTTT.

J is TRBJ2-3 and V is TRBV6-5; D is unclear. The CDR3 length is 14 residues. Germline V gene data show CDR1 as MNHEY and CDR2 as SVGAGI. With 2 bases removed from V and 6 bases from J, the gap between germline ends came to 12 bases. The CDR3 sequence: CASSYLVFGDTQYF. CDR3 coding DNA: TGTGCCAGCAGTTACCTTGTATTCGGGGATACGCAGTATTTT.

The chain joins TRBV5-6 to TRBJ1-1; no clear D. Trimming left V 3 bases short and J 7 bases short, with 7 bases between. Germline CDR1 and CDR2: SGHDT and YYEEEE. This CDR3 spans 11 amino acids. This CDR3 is CASSYSNEAFF. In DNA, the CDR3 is TGTGCCAGCAGCTACTCCAATGAAGCTTTCTTT.

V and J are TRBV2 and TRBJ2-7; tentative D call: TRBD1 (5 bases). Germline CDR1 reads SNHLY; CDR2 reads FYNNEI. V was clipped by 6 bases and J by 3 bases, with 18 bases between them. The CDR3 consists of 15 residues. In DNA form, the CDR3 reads TGTGCCAGCAGGGGGCTCGACAGCAGCCTCTACGAGCAGTACTTC. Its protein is CASRGLDSSLYEQYF.

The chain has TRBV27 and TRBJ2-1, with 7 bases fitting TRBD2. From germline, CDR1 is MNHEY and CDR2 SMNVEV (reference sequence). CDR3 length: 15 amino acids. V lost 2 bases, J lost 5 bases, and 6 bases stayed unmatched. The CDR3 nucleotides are TGTGCCAGCAGTTTACGCGGGAGCGGTAACAATGAGCAGTTCTTC. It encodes CASSLRGSGNNEQFF.

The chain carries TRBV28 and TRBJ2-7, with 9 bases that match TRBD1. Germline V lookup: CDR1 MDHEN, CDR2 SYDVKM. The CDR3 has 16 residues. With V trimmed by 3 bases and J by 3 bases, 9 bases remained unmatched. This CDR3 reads CASSFEPGTGFYEQYF. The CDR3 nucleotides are TGTGCCAGCAGTTTCGAACCGGGGACAGGGTTCTACGAGCAGTACTTC.

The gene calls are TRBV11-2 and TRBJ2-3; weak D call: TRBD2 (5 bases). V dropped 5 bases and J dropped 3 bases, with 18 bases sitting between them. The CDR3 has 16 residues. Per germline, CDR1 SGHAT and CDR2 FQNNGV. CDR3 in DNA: TGTGCCAGCAGCCCTACCGGCGGGCTCTATACAGATACGCAGTATTTT. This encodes CASSPTGGLYTDTQYF.

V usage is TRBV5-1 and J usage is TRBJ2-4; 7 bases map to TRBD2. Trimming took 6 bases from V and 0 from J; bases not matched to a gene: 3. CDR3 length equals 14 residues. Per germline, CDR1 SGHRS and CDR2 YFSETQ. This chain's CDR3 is CASTGGLAKNIQYF. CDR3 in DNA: TGCGCCAGCACGGGAGGACTAGCCAAAAACATTCAGTACTTC. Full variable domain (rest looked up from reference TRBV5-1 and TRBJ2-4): KAGVTQTPRYLIKTRGQQVTLSCSPISGHRSVSWYQQTPGQGLQFLFEYFSETQRNKGNFPGRFSGRQFSNSRSEMNVSTLELGDSALYLCASTGGLAKNIQYFGAGTRLSVL.

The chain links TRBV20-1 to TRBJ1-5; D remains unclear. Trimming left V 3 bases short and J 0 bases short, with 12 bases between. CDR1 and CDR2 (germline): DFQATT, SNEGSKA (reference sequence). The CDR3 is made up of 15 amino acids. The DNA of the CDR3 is TGCAGTGCTAGTCGGGCGGGTAGTAGCAATCAGCCCCAGCATTTT. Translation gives CSASRAGSSNQPQHF.

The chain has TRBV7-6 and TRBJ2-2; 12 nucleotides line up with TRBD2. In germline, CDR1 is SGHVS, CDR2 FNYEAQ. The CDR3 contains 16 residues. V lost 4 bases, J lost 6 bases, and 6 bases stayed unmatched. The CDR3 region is CASSSLSSGRAGELFF. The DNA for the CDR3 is TGTGCCAGCAGCTCACTCTCTAGCGGGAGGGCCGGGGAGCTGTTTTTT.

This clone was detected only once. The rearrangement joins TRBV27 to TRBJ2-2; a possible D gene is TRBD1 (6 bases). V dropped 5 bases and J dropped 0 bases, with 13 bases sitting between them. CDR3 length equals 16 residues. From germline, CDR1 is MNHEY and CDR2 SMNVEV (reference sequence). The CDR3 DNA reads TGTGCCAGCAGTCCCCATGGGACATCGAACACCGGGGAGCTGTTTTTT. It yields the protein CASSPHGTSNTGELFF.

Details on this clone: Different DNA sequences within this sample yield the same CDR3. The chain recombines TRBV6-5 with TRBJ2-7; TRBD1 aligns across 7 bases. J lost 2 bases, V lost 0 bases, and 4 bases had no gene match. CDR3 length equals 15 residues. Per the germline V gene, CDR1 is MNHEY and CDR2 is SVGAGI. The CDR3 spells CASSYSLTGAYEQYF. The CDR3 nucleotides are TGTGCCAGCAGTTACTCTTTAACAGGGGCCTACGAGCAGTACTTC.

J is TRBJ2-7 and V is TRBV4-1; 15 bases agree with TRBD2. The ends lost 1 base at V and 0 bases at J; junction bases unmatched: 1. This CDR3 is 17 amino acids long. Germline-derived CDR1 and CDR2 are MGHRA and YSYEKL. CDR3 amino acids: CASSQAGLAGGSYEQYF. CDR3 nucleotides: TGCGCCAGCAGCCAAGCGGGACTAGCGGGAGGCTCCTACGAGCAGTACTTC.

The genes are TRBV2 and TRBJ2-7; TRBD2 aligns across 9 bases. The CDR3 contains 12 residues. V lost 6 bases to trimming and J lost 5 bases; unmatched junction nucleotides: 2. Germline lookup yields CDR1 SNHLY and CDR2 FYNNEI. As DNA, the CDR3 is TGTGCCAGCAGGGGACTAGCTGACGAGCAGTACTTC. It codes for CASRGLADEQYF.

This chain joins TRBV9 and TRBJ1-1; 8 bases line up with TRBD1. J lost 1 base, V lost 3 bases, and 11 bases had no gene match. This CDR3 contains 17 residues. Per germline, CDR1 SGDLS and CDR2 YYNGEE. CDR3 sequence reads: CASSEGLAGGQNTEAFF. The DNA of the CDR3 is TGTGCCAGCAGCGAGGGCTTGGCAGGGGGCCAGAACACTGAAGCTTTCTTT.

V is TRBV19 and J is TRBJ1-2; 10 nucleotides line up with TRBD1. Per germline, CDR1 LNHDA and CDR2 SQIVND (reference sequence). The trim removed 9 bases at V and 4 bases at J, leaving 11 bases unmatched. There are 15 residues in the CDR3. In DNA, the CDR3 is TGTGCCAGCCAAGACAGGGGGCGGCCCCTCTATGGCTACACCTTC. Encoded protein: CASQDRGRPLYGYTF.

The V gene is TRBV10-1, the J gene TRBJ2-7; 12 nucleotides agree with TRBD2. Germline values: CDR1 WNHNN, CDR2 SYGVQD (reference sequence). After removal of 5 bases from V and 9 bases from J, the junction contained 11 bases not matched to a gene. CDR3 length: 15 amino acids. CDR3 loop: CASSSGTSGPRRQYF. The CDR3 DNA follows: TGCGCCAGCAGTTCCGGGACTAGCGGGCCCAGGCGGCAGTACTTC.

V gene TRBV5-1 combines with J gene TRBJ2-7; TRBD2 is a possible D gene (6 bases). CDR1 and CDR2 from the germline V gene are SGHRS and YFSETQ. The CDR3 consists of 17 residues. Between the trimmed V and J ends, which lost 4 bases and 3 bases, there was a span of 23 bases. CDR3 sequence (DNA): TGCGCCAGCAGCCCCCCAGCGGTGGGGGTGGACTACTACGAGCAGTACTTC. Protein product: CASSPPAVGVDYYEQYF.

The CDR3 here is CASSGDREETQYF. CDR3 nucleotide sequence: TGTGCCAGCAGCGGGGACAGGGAAGAGACCCAGTACTTC. The genes are TRBV5-4 and TRBJ2-5, with 9 bases identical to TRBD1. The trim removed 4 bases at V and 3 bases at J, leaving 1 base unmatched. CDR3 length: 13 residues. The germline CDR1 and CDR2 sequences are SGHNT and YYREEE (reference sequence).